These T cell receptor beta chains were read from a single sample in a study of blood T cell repertoires in COVID-19. The assay was immunoSEQ multiplex PCR, and TCRdb's table has in-frame clones only and misses some. The sample contains around 150,000 clones, 84% of which appear only once. Material for sequencing was peripheral blood. The receptor set was obtained from a man aged 70-80 years with acute or convalescent COVID-19. The CDR3 runs from the conserved cysteine through the conserved F or W. D genes are given only for firm matches. Clone size is shown for a subset of rows, as once, few, many or a class of expanded clone.

>TRBJ2-7|TRBD2|-|TRBV2
CASSATSGGGEQYF
TGTGCCAGCAGCGCAACTAGCGGGGGGGGAGAGCAGTACTTC
>TRBJ2-5|TRBD1|-|TRBV14
CASSRDKEYGQGGKETQYF
TGTGCCAGCAGCCGGGATAAGGAATATGGACAGGGCGGTAAAGAGACCCAGTACTTC
>TRBJ1-1|-|-|TRBV6-5
CASSYSTYGSLTEAFF
TGTGCCAGCAGTTACTCGACCTACGGGAGTTTGACTGAAGCTTTCTTT
>TRBJ1-1|-|-|TRBV24-1
CATSDNSGTEAFF
TGTGCCACCAGTGATAATTCAGGGACTGAAGCTTTCTTT
>TRBJ2-2|-|-|TRBV6-6
CASSSNRAAFTGELFF
TGTGCCAGCAGCTCGAACAGGGCGGCCTTTACCGGGGAGCTGTTTTTT
>TRBJ2-1|-|-|TRBV19
CASSIVAGAGVEQFF
TGTGCCAGTAGTATAGTGGCAGGGGCGGGCGTTGAGCAGTTCTTC
>TRBJ1-6|-|many|TRBV28
CASSPTGLGSPLHF
TGTGCCAGCAGTCCAACAGGGTTGGGCTCACCCCTCCACTTT
>TRBJ2-1|TRBD2|-|TRBV19
CASSRGLYNEQFF
TGTGCCAGTAGTAGGGGACTATACAATGAGCAGTTCTTC
>TRBJ2-1|TRBD2|-|TRBV10-3
CAISESGTLQSYNEQFF
TGTGCCATCAGTGAAAGCGGGACCCTCCAGTCTTACAATGAGCAGTTCTTC
>TRBJ1-6|TRBD1|-|TRBV28
CASRAQGERSPLHF
TGTGCCAGCAGGGCCCAGGGGGAACGATCACCCCTCCACTTT
>TRBJ2-3|TRBD2|-|TRBV24-1
CATSDPGGGHRVNTDTQYF
TGTGCCACCAGTGATCCGGGGGGGGGCCACAGAGTTAACACAGATACGCAGTATTTT
>TRBJ2-2|TRBD1|-|TRBV4-1
CASSPGQGAVGELFF
TGCGCCAGCAGCCCAGGACAGGGGGCTGTCGGGGAGCTGTTTTTT
>TRBJ2-7|-|-|TRBV2
CASKVSRGSFTKQYF
TGTGCCAGCAAGGTCAGCAGGGGATCCTTTACGAAGCAGTACTTC
>TRBJ1-1|-|-|TRBV5-1
CASSFDRPSTEAFF
TGCGCCAGCAGCTTTGACAGGCCGAGCACTGAAGCTTTCTTT
>TRBJ1-5|-|-|TRBV19
CASSSQQGQPQHF
TGTGCCAGTAGTAGCCAACAGGGCCAGCCCCAGCATTTT
>TRBJ1-1|TRBD1|-|TRBV10-2
CASSPGQGDTEAFF
TGCGCCAGCAGTCCCGGACAGGGGGACACTGAAGCTTTCTTT
>TRBJ2-5|TRBD2|-|TRBV27
CASSLSWLAGGLGTQYF
TGTGCCAGCAGTTTATCGTGGCTAGCGGGGGGGCTTGGGACCCAGTACTTC
>TRBJ2-1|-|-|TRBV5-4
CASSYPGQFGEQFF
TGTGCCAGCAGCTACCCTGGACAGTTCGGTGAGCAGTTCTTC
>TRBJ2-5|-|-|TRBV13
CASSDPGEIETQYF
TGTGCCAGCAGCGACCCGGGGGAAATAGAGACCCAGTACTTC
>TRBJ2-3|TRBD1|-|TRBV11-2
CASSLDQDRGRADTQYF
TGTGCCAGCAGCCTCGACCAGGACAGGGGGCGGGCAGATACGCAGTATTTT
>TRBJ2-7|TRBD2|-|TRBV15
CATSREIAGAMGEQYF
TGTGCCACCAGCAGAGAGATAGCGGGAGCCATGGGGGAGCAGTACTTC
>TRBJ2-2|-|medium-sized|TRBV6-1
CASSEFRGTGELFF
TGTGCCAGCAGTGAATTCCGCGGGACCGGGGAGCTGTTTTTT
>TRBJ2-5|-|few|TRBV6-6
CASSYGGKETQYF
TGTGCCAGCAGTTACGGGGGGAAAGAGACCCAGTACTTC
>TRBJ2-1|-|few|TRBV7-8
CASSSPTVPRGNEQFF
TGTGCCAGCAGCTCGCCTACCGTCCCGCGGGGCAATGAGCAGTTCTTC
>TRBJ2-5|-|few|TRBV15
CATSRQAVSTETQYF
TGTGCCACCAGCCGACAGGCCGTTTCCACAGAGACCCAGTACTTC
>TRBJ1-1|-|-|TRBV5-1
CASSPQGQIEAFF
TGCGCCAGCAGTCCTCAGGGGCAAATTGAAGCTTTCTTT
>TRBJ2-2|TRBD2|-|TRBV6-5
CASSYFAGGNTGELFF
TGTGCCAGCAGTTATTTCGCGGGAGGGAACACCGGGGAGCTGTTTTTT
>TRBJ2-1|TRBD1|-|TRBV6-6
CASSTTGGRNEQFF
TGTGCCAGCAGTACTACAGGGGGCCGGAATGAGCAGTTCTTC
>TRBJ2-1|-|many|TRBV11-3
CASSAHRDNEQFF
TGTGCCAGCAGCGCCCACAGGGACAATGAGCAGTTCTTC
>TRBJ1-2|TRBD1|-|TRBV2
CASRWAGTGGDYGYTF
TGTGCCAGCAGGTGGGCCGGGACAGGGGGCGACTATGGCTACACCTTC
>TRBJ1-1|TRBD1|-|TRBV5-1
CASRGQSMNTEAFF
TGCGCCAGCAGGGGACAGAGCATGAACACTGAAGCTTTCTTT
>TRBJ2-5|-|-|TRBV11-2
CASSLGGTQYF
TGTGCCAGCAGCTTAGGAGGGACCCAGTACTTC
>TRBJ2-3|TRBD1|-|TRBV7-6
CASSLEGARTDTQYF
TGTGCCAGCAGCTTAGAGGGGGCTCGCACAGATACGCAGTATTTT